Following are 18 T cell receptor beta chains from one sample sequenced in a study of regulatory T cells in long-lasting Graves disease. Through Arm-PCR of CDR3 regions and iRepertoire HTBI primers, TCR beta libraries were built. TCRdb re-called the multiplex PCR reads with MiXCR, one entry per CDR3 protein. This sample yields 400,000 to 600,000 distinct CDR3 sequences, of which roughly 21% are seen a single time; 7% to 9% belongs to the top ten. Sample time point: persistent/refractory GD, antithyroid drugs over 5 years with positive TRAb. RNA extracted from PBMCs served as the sequencing template. This specimen was peripheral blood mononuclear cells (PBMCs), taken when the disease was refractory, from a patient treated with antithyroid drugs. The receptor set was obtained from a female donor with Graves disease.

This clonotype has at least ten counts. This chain links TRBV6-5 with TRBJ2-6; TRBD2 might be the D (6 bases). The CDR3 is made up of 16 amino acids. Looked up from germline, CDR1 is MNHEY and CDR2 is SVGAGI. V lost 0 bases to trimming and J lost 0 bases, with 6 bases between them. Here the CDR3 DNA reads TGTGCCAGCAGTTACTCGCGGGACTCTGGGGCCAACGTCCTGACTTTC. As protein: CASSYSRDSGANVLTF.

This clonotype has at least ten counts. The chain employs TRBV7-3 and TRBJ2-2, with 8 bases identical to TRBD1. The CDR3 is 14 amino acids. V trimming: 5 bases; J trimming: 7 bases; junction bases outside the gene matches: 6. From germline, CDR1 is SGHTA and CDR2 FQGTGA. The CDR3 DNA sequence: TGTGCCAGCAGCAACAGGGGGGCCGGCGGGGAGCTGTTTTTT. Encoded protein: CASSNRGAGGELFF.

This clonotype was counted only a few times. V is TRBV28 and J is TRBJ2-2; a possible D gene is TRBD1 (5 bases). The CDR3 is made up of 17 amino acids. V was shortened by 6 bases and J by 1 base, with 18 bases between the two germline ends. Germline V lookup: CDR1 MDHEN, CDR2 SYDVKM. The DNA for the CDR3 is TGTGCCAGCAGCACCCCTTTGGGCAGGGTGAACACCGGGGAGCTGTTTTTT. Protein: CASSTPLGRVNTGELFF.

This clonotype was seen many times. The rearrangement joins TRBV6-5 to TRBJ1-5; D gene ambiguous. CDR3 length equals 14 residues. In germline, CDR1 is MNHEY, CDR2 SVGAGI. Trimming stripped 2 bases from V and 3 bases from J, with 8 bases between. CDR3 residues: CASSYRPNNQPQHF. CDR3 sequence (DNA): TGTGCCAGCAGTTACCGGCCCAACAATCAGCCCCAGCATTTT.

This clonotype came up many times. The chain uses TRBV9 and TRBJ1-2, with 9 bases identical to TRBD1. V shed 4 bases, J shed 1 base, and the junction held 5 bases outside the gene matches. Germline V lookup: CDR1 SGDLS, CDR2 YYNGEE. The CDR3 runs to 15 residues. This chain's CDR3 is CASSSRQGVNYGYTF. DNA for the CDR3: TGTGCCAGCAGCTCCCGACAGGGGGTTAACTATGGCTACACCTTC. The full variable domain, with the rest looked up from reference TRBV9 and TRBJ1-2, is DSGVTQTPKHLITATGQRVTLRCSPRSGDLSVYWYQQSLDQGLQFLIQYYNGEERAKGNILERFSAQQFPDLHSELNLSSLELGDSALYFCASSSRQGVNYGYTFGSGTRLTVV.

This clonotype was recorded many times. This chain uses TRBV28 with TRBJ2-7, with D perhaps TRBD2 (6 bases). CDR3 length equals 13 residues. CDR1 is MDHEN and CDR2 is SYDVKM in the germline V gene. Between the trimmed V and J ends, which lost 3 bases and 7 bases, there was a span of 13 bases. CDR3 nucleotide sequence: TGTGCCAGCAGTTTCTTTAAAGGAGGGGAGCAGTACTTC. This codes for CASSFFKGGEQYF. The full variable domain, its missing parts supplied by reference TRBV28 and TRBJ2-7, is DVKVTQSSRYLVKRTGEKVFLECVQDMDHENMFWYRQDPGLGLRLIYFSYDVKMKEKGDIPEGYSVSREKKERFSLILESASTNQTSMYLCASSFFKGGEQYFGPGTRLTVT.

This sequence joins TRBV9 and TRBJ2-7, with 11 bases aligning to TRBD2. This CDR3 comprises 19 residues. Germline CDR1 and CDR2: SGDLS and YYNGEE. The V segment lost 3 bases and the J segment 2 bases; nucleotides outside the gene matches: 16. The CDR3 loop reads CASSGQVAGGPEDPYEQYF. The CDR3, as DNA: TGTGCCAGCAGCGGGCAGGTAGCGGGAGGGCCTGAGGATCCCTACGAGCAGTACTTC.

About this clonotype: The junction departs from germline at one end; a sequencing error may be responsible. This sequence joins TRBV7-3 and TRBJ1-2; TRBD1 matches 7 bases. The germline V gene encodes CDR1 SGHTA and CDR2 FQGTGA. The CDR3 covers 14 residues. CDR3 coding DNA: TGTGCCAGCAGGGAAGTACAGGGGAACTATGGCCACACCTTC. Protein: CASREVQGNYGHTF.

Many counts were recorded for this clonotype. The J gene is TRBJ1-1, the V gene TRBV28; 9 bases fit TRBD1. V was clipped by 5 bases and J by 5 bases; unmatched bases: 9. Per the germline V gene, CDR1 is MDHEN and CDR2 is SYDVKM. This CDR3 has 15 amino acids. The CDR3 region has the DNA TGTGCCAGCAGTCCCCCCGGACAGGGGACAACTGAAGCTTTCTTT. Its translation: CASSPPGQGTTEAFF.

The V gene is TRBV6-1, the J gene TRBJ1-1; TRBD1 might be the D (5 bases). Germline V CDR1 and CDR2: MNHNS, SASEGT. The ends were cut back, 4 bases at V and 3 bases at J, with 15 bases in the middle. The CDR3 contains 15 residues. The CDR3 region has the DNA TGTGCCAGCAGTGCCTACCTAAAGGGACACACTGAAGCTTTCTTT. Its protein is CASSAYLKGHTEAFF.

This clonotype was found a few times. The chain is built from TRBV4-1 and TRBJ2-5; D is perhaps TRBD1 (5 bases). The CDR3 is 15 residues long. Germline loops: CDR1 MGHRA, CDR2 YSYEKL. The V end lost 5 bases, the J end lost 4 bases, and 17 bases lay between the germline ends. In nucleotides, the CDR3 is TGCGCCAGCAGCTTTCAAGGGGTGGCTCGAGAGACCCAGTACTTC. It specifies CASSFQGVARETQYF.

This chain uses TRBV6-2 or TRBV6-3 with TRBJ2-4; no firm D call. Germline-derived CDR1 and CDR2 are MNHEY and SVGEGT. Trimming shortened V by 2 bases and J by 4 bases, and 9 bases separated the two germline ends. This CDR3 is built from 14 residues. CDR3 bases: TGTGCCAGCAGTTACGCAGGTGGGAAAAACATTCAGTACTTC. Its protein is CASSYAGGKNIQYF.

There are a few counts of this clonotype. The chain links TRBV20-1 to TRBJ1-5; possibly TRBD1 for D (5 bases). Per the germline V gene, CDR1 is DFQATT and CDR2 is SNEGSKA (reference sequence). V was cut by 1 base and J by 5 bases, with 9 bases left in between. This CDR3 has 13 amino acids. CDR3 amino acids: CSARAGWDQPQHF. In nucleotides, the CDR3 is TGCAGTGCTAGAGCAGGGTGGGATCAGCCCCAGCATTTT.

The table lists this clonotype with a few counts. V and J are TRBV5-4 and TRBJ2-5; D is uncertain. The CDR3 length is 13 residues. Germline assignment: CDR1 SGHNT and CDR2 YYREEE (reference sequence). The V end was cut by 4 bases, the J end by 2 bases, with 9 bases between. CDR3 sequence reads: CASSPELQETQYF. DNA of the CDR3: TGTGCCAGCAGCCCCGAGCTTCAAGAGACCCAGTACTTC. The entire variable domain, with the rest obtained from reference TRBV5-4 and TRBJ2-5, is as follows: ETGVTQSPTHLIKTRGQQVTLRCSSQSGHNTVSWYQQALGQGPQFIFQYYREEENGRGNFPPRFSGLQFPNYSSELNVNALELDDSALYLCASSPELQETQYFGPGTRLLVL.

The V gene is TRBV27, the J gene TRBJ2-3; 7 nucleotides match TRBD2. V lost 5 bases to trimming and J lost 6 bases; unmatched junction nucleotides: 14. Germline loops: CDR1 MNHEY, CDR2 SMNVEV (reference sequence). The CDR3 is 16 amino acids. CDR3 nucleotides: TGTGCCAGCAGTCCCGTTGGGGAGGGGACCCGGGATACGCAGTATTTT. It yields the protein CASSPVGEGTRDTQYF.

In its sample, this clonotype was seen a few times. The chain joins TRBV19 to TRBJ1-1; 7 bases are shared with TRBD1. The CDR3 extends over 13 amino acids. Trimming removed 6 bases from V and 4 bases from J; junction bases left unmatched: 5. Looked up from germline, CDR1 is LNHDA and CDR2 is SQIVND (reference sequence). As DNA, the CDR3 is TGTGCCAGTAGCAACACAGGGGTCACTGAAGCTTTCTTT. Residues: CASSNTGVTEAFF.

This clonotype appeared many times. The rearrangement joins TRBV28 to TRBJ1-5; D unclear. The CDR3 is 13 residues long. The germline gives CDR1 MDHEN, CDR2 SYDVKM. Trimming removed 7 bases from V and 8 bases from J, with 15 bases in between. CDR3 region: CASMRTLLEPQHF. The CDR3 DNA is TGTGCCAGCATGCGTACTCTTTTGGAGCCCCAGCATTTT.

This clonotype was picked up a small number of times. The V gene is TRBV20-1, the J gene TRBJ1-5, with D perhaps matching TRBD1 (5 bases). Looked up from germline, CDR1 is DFQATT and CDR2 is SNEGSKA (reference sequence). This CDR3 is built from 14 residues. V lost 1 base and J 7 bases, leaving 14 bases between the germline ends. DNA of the CDR3: TGCAGTGCTAGAGGTAGCTCTCGGGGGCAGCCCCAGCATTTT. Its translation is CSARGSSRGQPQHF.